The 31 T cell receptor beta chains in this list originate from one sample, sequenced in a study of blood T cell repertoires in COVID-19. The repertoire was sequenced with immunoSEQ multiplex PCR; TCRdb's copy has only in-frame clones and lacks some. The data contain around 150,000 clones, 80% to 90% of them singletons. The sequenced sample was peripheral blood. The source of these receptors is a man aged 70-80 years with acute or convalescent COVID-19.

The J gene is TRBJ2-2, the V gene TRBV15; TRBD2 aligns across 8 bases. V dropped 0 bases and J dropped 5; count of bases not matched to a gene: 2. The CDR3 runs to 15 residues. Germline CDR1 LNHNV, CDR2 YYDKDF (reference sequence). The CDR3 spells CATSREGLATGELFF. CDR3 bases: TGTGCCACCAGCAGAGAAGGACTAGCTACCGGGGAGCTGTTTTTT. Full variable domain (remainder filled in from reference TRBV15 and TRBJ2-2): DAMVIQNPRYQVTQFGKPVTLSCSQTLNHNVMYWYQQKSSQAPKLLFHYYDKDFNNEADTPDNFQSRRPNTSFCFLDIRSPGLGDTAMYLCATSREGLATGELFFGEGSRLTVL.

The chain employs TRBV7-2 and TRBJ1-1; the D is unclear. Germline values: CDR1 SGHTA, CDR2 FQGNSA. The V and J ends lost 4 bases and 5 bases respectively, with 17 bases between them. This CDR3 comprises 15 residues. This CDR3 reads CASSSFRSPGTEAFF. CDR3 nucleotides: TGTGCCAGCAGCTCCTTCAGGAGCCCGGGGACTGAAGCTTTCTTT.

The count of this clone is one. The chain recombines TRBV7-2 with TRBJ2-5; 14 nucleotides agree with TRBD2. V shed 5 bases, J shed 5 bases, and the junction held 7 bases outside the gene matches. From germline, CDR1 is SGHTA and CDR2 FQGNSA. The CDR3 contains 16 residues. CDR3 residues: CASSPAGTSGSETQYF. The CDR3 DNA reads TGTGCCAGCAGCCCCGCCGGGACTAGCGGGAGTGAGACCCAGTACTTC.

This chain connects TRBV5-6 to TRBJ2-5, with TRBD2 matching over 16 bases. V gave up 9 bases and J gave up 2 bases; unmatched junction bases: 1. Germline loops: CDR1 SGHDT, CDR2 YYEEEE. The CDR3 has 14 amino acids. The CDR3 region has the DNA TGTGCCACGGGACTAGCGGGAGGGCAAGAGACCCAGTACTTC. This sequence encodes CATGLAGGQETQYF.

The chain couples TRBV29-1 to TRBJ2-5; D remains ambiguous. The CDR3 runs 13 residues. The V end was cut by 7 bases, the J end by 1 base, with 13 bases between. Germline-derived CDR1 and CDR2 are SQVTM and ANQGSEA. CDR3 nucleotide sequence: TGCAGCGCCCCACTCCCGGGCCAAGAGACCCAGTACTTC. It encodes CSAPLPGQETQYF.

The chain is built from TRBV29-1 and TRBJ1-5; a weak D match, TRBD1 (5 bases). The germline V and J ends were trimmed by 5 bases and 3 bases, with 8 bases remaining between them. CDR1 SQVTM and CDR2 ANQGSEA come from the germline V gene. CDR3 length: 12 amino acids. CDR3: CSVLGANQPQHF. As DNA, the CDR3 is TGCAGCGTTTTAGGGGCCAATCAGCCCCAGCATTTT.

The J gene is TRBJ2-3, the V gene TRBV25-1; 15 nucleotides align to TRBD2. This CDR3 has 17 residues. After removal of 4 bases from V and 1 base from J, the junction contained 3 bases not matched to a gene. Germline assignment: CDR1 MGHDK and CDR2 SYGVNS. Here the CDR3 DNA reads TGTGCCAGCAGTGGGACTAGCGGGAGGGACGGCACAGATACGCAGTATTTT. Residues: CASSGTSGRDGTDTQYF.

The J gene is TRBJ2-3, the V gene TRBV9; 7 positions match TRBD2. Per germline, CDR1 SGDLS and CDR2 YYNGEE. V lost 0 bases, J lost 4 bases, and 5 bases stayed unmatched. CDR3 length: 15 residues. The CDR3 reads CASSVGGRASDTQYF. The CDR3 bases are TGTGCCAGCAGCGTAGGGGGGAGGGCCTCAGATACGCAGTATTTT.

This chain links TRBV18 with TRBJ2-5; TRBD2 aligns across 9 bases. Germline V CDR1 and CDR2: KGHSH, LQKENI. This CDR3 has 14 amino acids. Trimming took 3 bases from V and 4 from J; bases not matched to a gene: 3. This chain's CDR3 is CASSPLSGRETQYF. CDR3 sequence (DNA): TGTGCCAGCTCACCCCTTAGCGGGAGAGAGACCCAGTACTTC.

The J gene is TRBJ2-7, the V gene TRBV5-1; 12 nucleotides agree with TRBD2. Germline CDR1 is SGHRS and CDR2 is YFSETQ. V shed 0 bases, J shed 2 bases, and the junction held 3 bases outside the gene matches. This CDR3 has 16 amino acids. CDR3 sequence reads: CASSLGTSGIPYEQYF. DNA for the CDR3: TGCGCCAGCAGCTTGGGGACTAGCGGGATACCCTACGAGCAGTACTTC.

The chain combines TRBV27 with TRBJ1-4; TRBD1 might be the D (6 bases). The CDR3 is 15 amino acids. Between the trimmed V and J ends, which lost 8 bases and 0 bases, there was a span of 13 bases. Germline CDR1 and CDR2: MNHEY and SMNVEV (reference sequence). The CDR3 reads CASAVGGPTNEKLFF. CDR3 in DNA: TGTGCCAGCGCCGTCGGGGGGCCAACTAATGAAAAACTGTTTTTT.

The gene calls are TRBV2 and TRBJ2-7; TRBD1 matches at 11 bases. CDR1 and CDR2 from the germline V gene are SNHLY and FYNNEI. The CDR3 covers 15 residues. V shed 5 bases and J 7 bases; nucleotides not matched to a gene: 10. Written as DNA, the CDR3 is TGTGCCAGCAGTCCGACCTGGACAGGGGGCTATGAGCAGTACTTC. Residues: CASSPTWTGGYEQYF.

This sequence joins TRBV28 and TRBJ1-5, with D uncertain. CDR1 MDHEN and CDR2 SYDVKM come from the germline V gene. This CDR3 is built from 14 residues. V gave up 6 bases and J gave up 7 bases, with 16 bases separating them. The CDR3 bases are TGTGCCAGCAGGCCGTCCCTAGGCGGACAGCCCCAGCATTTT. Protein sequence: CASRPSLGGQPQHF.

The V call is TRBV9, the J call TRBJ2-5, with D perhaps matching TRBD2 (6 bases). The CDR3 contains 14 residues. Germline assignment: CDR1 SGDLS and CDR2 YYNGEE. Trimming removed 3 bases from V and 1 base from J, with 10 bases in between. CDR3 in DNA: TGTGCCAGCAGCGCTCTAGCGTCCCAAGAGACCCAGTACTTC. Its protein product is CASSALASQETQYF.

This clone was seen a single time. At the DNA level, this CDR3 is encoded by other sequences in the same sample as well. This chain joins TRBV9 and TRBJ2-2, with TRBD2 matching over 12 bases. CDR1 is SGDLS and CDR2 is YYNGEE in the germline V gene. With 3 bases clipped from V and 5 bases from J, the junction kept 2 bases outside the gene matches. CDR3 length: 15 amino acids. The DNA of the CDR3 is TGTGCCAGCAGCGCCGGACTAGCGGGAACCGGGGAGCTGTTTTTT. It codes for CASSAGLAGTGELFF.

The chain joins TRBV5-1 to TRBJ2-1; TRBD2 aligns across 10 bases. From germline, CDR1 is SGHRS and CDR2 YFSETQ. Trimming at V came to 8 bases and at J to 5 bases, leaving 7 bases not matched to a gene. The CDR3 has 14 residues. This CDR3 reads CASKKREGHNEQFF. The CDR3 nucleotides read TGCGCCAGTAAGAAGCGGGAGGGCCACAATGAGCAGTTCTTC.

The chain links TRBV4-3 to TRBJ2-1; 9 bases are a match to TRBD2. Looked up from germline, CDR1 is LGHNA and CDR2 is YSLEER. With V trimmed by 1 base and J by 4 bases, 8 bases remained unmatched. This CDR3 has 17 amino acids. The CDR3 nucleotides are TGCGCCAGCAGCCAAGGGGAGCAGCGGGAGGTTTACAATGAGCAGTTCTTC. It is translated as CASSQGEQREVYNEQFF.

The CDR3 nucleotides read TGTGCCAGCAGTTTTTCCGCAGGGGGTGGCTACACCTTC. Residues: CASSFSAGGGYTF. The chain links TRBV27 to TRBJ1-2, with 7 bases lining up with TRBD1. V shed 3 bases, J shed 7 bases, and the junction held 5 bases outside the gene matches. The CDR3 totals 13 residues. Germline-derived CDR1 and CDR2 are MNHEY and SMNVEV (reference sequence).

The gene calls are TRBV5-1 and TRBJ1-5; 8 positions agree with TRBD1. Trimming removed 0 bases from V and 6 bases from J; junction bases left unmatched: 5. Germline CDR1 and CDR2: SGHRS and YFSETQ. The CDR3 consists of 15 residues. In nucleotides, the CDR3 is TGCGCCAGCAGCTTGGAGGGACAGGAGAGTCAGCCCCAGCATTTT. Translating it yields CASSLEGQESQPQHF.

J is TRBJ1-5 and V is TRBV7-2, with 9 bases that match TRBD1. This CDR3 region has 13 residues. Germline V CDR1 and CDR2: SGHTA, FQGNSA. Germline trimming cut 4 bases from V and 11 bases from J; bases unmatched to any gene: 6. The CDR3 region has the DNA TGTGCCAGCAGCTGGGACAGGGATACGGCCCAGCATTTT. It specifies CASSWDRDTAQHF. Based on the CDR3 plus reference TRBV7-2 and TRBJ1-5, the full variable domain is GAGVSQSPSNKVTEKGKDVELRCDPISGHTALYWYRQSLGQGLEFLIYFQGNSAPDKSGLPSDRFSAERTGGSVSTLTIQRTQQEDSAVYLCASSWDRDTAQHFGDGTRLSIL.

DNA for the CDR3: TGTGCCAGCAGTCATTCTAGCGGGAGGAGGGGAGAGACCCAGTACTTC. Its translation is CASSHSSGRRGETQYF. The rearrangement links TRBV27 to TRBJ2-5, with TRBD2 matching 11 bases. This CDR3 is built from 16 residues. In germline, CDR1 is MNHEY, CDR2 SMNVEV (reference sequence). With V trimmed by 5 bases and J by 4 bases, 9 bases remained unmatched.

This clone was seen only once. The chain recombines TRBV27 with TRBJ2-3; 8 bases are shared with TRBD1. The CDR3 is 16 residues long. The germline CDR1 and CDR2 sequences are MNHEY and SMNVEV (reference sequence). V was pared by 0 bases and J by 2 bases, with 4 bases of the junction left unmatched. The CDR3 spells CASSLSGTGNTDTQYF. The CDR3, as DNA: TGTGCCAGCAGTTTATCCGGGACAGGTAACACAGATACGCAGTATTTT.

V is TRBV21-1 and J is TRBJ2-7; the table assigns TRBD2, which was not confirmed against the DNA. TRBV21-1 is a pseudogene segment. This CDR3 is built from 19 residues. The CDR3 loop reads CASSKAPGRSGLSSYEQYF. CDR3 sequence (DNA): TGTGCCAGCAGCAAAGCGCCGGGGCGGAGCGGGCTTAGCTCCTACGAGCAGTACTTC.

This chain links TRBV5-1 with TRBJ2-7, with 8 bases matching TRBD1. Germline V lookup: CDR1 SGHRS, CDR2 YFSETQ. V was clipped by 1 base and J by 6 bases; unmatched bases: 6. The CDR3 spans 14 residues. The CDR3 here is CASSLFQGASEQYF. CDR3 DNA: TGCGCCAGCAGCTTGTTTCAGGGGGCTAGCGAGCAGTACTTC.

This chain connects TRBV6-6 to TRBJ2-2, with D perhaps matching TRBD2 (5 bases). Trimming removed 11 bases at V and 3 bases at J, with 13 bases between. Per germline, CDR1 MNHNY and CDR2 SVGAGI (reference sequence). The CDR3 consists of 13 residues. CDR3 sequence: CAGGRLDTGELFF. In DNA form, the CDR3 reads TGTGCCGGAGGACGCTTGGACACCGGGGAGCTGTTTTTT.

V gene TRBV18 combines with J gene TRBJ2-4, with 9 nucleotides matching TRBD1. Germline V gene data show CDR1 as KGHSH and CDR2 as LQKENI. The CDR3 spans 16 residues. Unmatched junction bases numbered 6, after V lost 1 base and J lost 5 bases. In nucleotides, the CDR3 is TGTGCCAGCTCACCACTTGGACAGGGGTACGAAAACATTCAGTACTTC. This translates into CASSPLGQGYENIQYF.

This CDR3 is CAWSSGLNQPQHF. In DNA, the CDR3 is TGTGCCTGGAGTTCGGGTTTAAATCAGCCCCAGCATTTT. The rearrangement uses TRBV30 and TRBJ1-5; D is uncertain. Germline assignment: CDR1 GTSNPN and CDR2 SVGIG (reference sequence). The CDR3 runs to 13 residues. V lost 2 bases, J lost 4 bases, and 9 bases lay in between. Filled out from reference TRBV30 and TRBJ1-5, the complete variable domain reads SQTIHQWPATLVQPVGSPLSLECTVEGTSNPNLYWYRQAAGRGLQLLFYSVGIGQISSEVPQNLSASRPQDRQFILSSKKLLLSDSGFYLCAWSSGLNQPQHFGDGTRLSIL.

The rearrangement links TRBV9 to TRBJ1-2; the D gene is possibly TRBD1 (5 bases). The CDR3 totals 13 residues. Trimming pared 5 bases from V and 4 bases from J, leaving 12 bases between. The germline CDR1 and CDR2 sequences are SGDLS and YYNGEE. The DNA for the CDR3 is TGTGCCAGCAGTGGGGCCCTCCCCTATGGCTACACCTTC. Its translation: CASSGALPYGYTF.

The CDR3 DNA sequence: TGTGCCAGCAGCTCCCCGGGACTAGCGGGAGTTGAGACCCAGTACTTC. This sequence encodes CASSSPGLAGVETQYF. V is TRBV7-8 and J is TRBJ2-5, with TRBD2 identical over 14 bases. With 4 bases clipped from V and 5 bases from J, the junction kept 6 bases outside the gene matches. In germline, CDR1 is SGHVS, CDR2 FQNEAQ. The length of the CDR3 is 16 residues. The entire variable domain, with the rest obtained from reference TRBV7-8 and TRBJ2-5, is as follows: GAGVSQSPRYKVAKRGQDVALRCDPISGHVSLFWYQQALGQGPEFLTYFQNEAQLDKSGLPSDRFFAERPEGSVSTLKIQRTQQEDSAVYLCASSSPGLAGVETQYFGPGTRLLVL.

This chain uses TRBV19 with TRBJ2-2, with 8 bases fitting TRBD2. Germline V lookup: CDR1 LNHDA, CDR2 SQIVND (reference sequence). This CDR3 contains 16 residues. After removal of 3 bases from V and 4 bases from J, the junction contained 7 bases not matched to a gene. CDR3: CASSILTSVGTGELFF. CDR3 sequence (DNA): TGTGCCAGTAGTATCCTGACTAGCGTGGGCACCGGGGAGCTGTTTTTT. Drawing the rest from reference TRBV19 and TRBJ2-2, the complete variable domain is DGGITQSPKYLFRKEGQNVTLSCEQNLNHDAMYWYRQDPGQGLRLIYYSQIVNDFQKGDIAEGYSVSREKKESFPLTVTSAQKNPTAFYLCASSILTSVGTGELFFGEGSRLTVL.

V and J are TRBV19 and TRBJ1-1, with 11 bases that match TRBD1. The CDR3 has 15 amino acids. Germline values: CDR1 LNHDA, CDR2 SQIVND (reference sequence). With V trimmed by 4 bases and J by 3 bases, 4 bases remained unmatched. Written as DNA, the CDR3 is TGTGCCAGTAGTAGGACAGGGGGCCTGGACACTGAAGCTTTCTTT. This sequence encodes CASSRTGGLDTEAFF.